One sample yielded the 16 T cell receptor beta chains listed below, sequenced in a study of response to subunit inactivated influenza vaccine. TCRdb re-called the RT-PCR reads through MiXCR, storing one row per CDR3 protein. This sample yields about 540,000 distinct CDR3 sequences, of which roughly 25% are seen a single time; about 3% belongs to the top ten. These data also formed part of another study, on T cells expressing NK-cell markers. That report notes: 5'RACE template switching with UMIs produced the TCR beta cDNA.

The specimen comprised CD4+ T cells sorted from PBMCs, sampled roughly 12 days after vaccination. The receptors were gathered from a man in his fifties or sixties who received an inactivated influenza vaccine.

DNA for the CDR3: TGTGCCACCAAACCGGGGGGACAACAAGAGACCCAGTACTTC. It codes for CATKPGGQQETQYF. The chain joins TRBV15 to TRBJ2-5, with D tentatively TRBD2 (7 bases). Trimming took 7 bases from V and 2 from J, leaving 14 bases between them. Germline lookup yields CDR1 LNHNV and CDR2 YYDKDF (reference sequence). This CDR3 spans 14 amino acids.

V gene TRBV11-2 combines with J gene TRBJ2-7; either TRBD1 or TRBD2 may fit D (5 bases each). CDR1 SGHAT and CDR2 FQNNGV come from the germline V gene. Trimming stripped 6 bases from V and 2 bases from J, with 17 bases between. The CDR3 is made up of 15 amino acids. CDR3 region: CASRRTWDAAYEQYF. The CDR3 region has the DNA TGTGCCAGCAGACGTACTTGGGACGCAGCCTACGAGCAGTACTTC.

This chain joins TRBV5-1 and TRBJ1-1, with D uncertain. The CDR3 runs 13 residues. Germline values: CDR1 SGHRS, CDR2 YFSETQ. Between the trimmed V and J ends, which lost 5 bases and 3 bases, there was a span of 11 bases. This chain's CDR3 is CASRGISDTEAFF. The DNA of the CDR3 is TGCGCCAGCAGAGGGATTTCGGACACTGAAGCTTTCTTT.

This chain connects TRBV4-2 to TRBJ2-2; 9 bases fit TRBD1. The germline gives CDR1 LGHNA, CDR2 YNFKEQ. The CDR3 covers 17 residues. Losses at the gene ends were 2 bases for V and 1 base for J; bases not matched to a gene: 5. The CDR3 nucleotides read TGTGCCAGCAGCCAATACCCGACAGGGGGGAACACCGGGGAGCTGTTTTTT. Amino acids: CASSQYPTGGNTGELFF.

This clonotype was counted many times. The V gene is TRBV6-2 or TRBV6-3, the J gene TRBJ1-1; D unclear. The CDR3 sequence is 14 residues long. The germline CDR1 and CDR2 sequences are MNHEY and SVGEGT. V lost 2 bases and J 6 bases, leaving 13 bases between the germline ends. The DNA of the CDR3 is TGTGCCAGCAGTTACGGCATCATGACCTCTGAAGCTTTCTTT. Protein sequence: CASSYGIMTSEAFF.

Comments on this clonotype: An end of the junction differs from the germline gene, which may be a read error. The chain is built from TRBV3-1 and TRBJ2-5, with 9 bases aligning to TRBD1. The CDR3 runs 14 residues. CDR1 LGHDT and CDR2 YNNKEL come from the germline V gene (reference sequence). The CDR3 DNA is TGTGCCAGCAGTCCGACAGGGGGACAAGGGACCCAGTACTTC. Translated: CASSPTGGQGTQYF.

There are a few counts of this clonotype. V and J are TRBV5-1 and TRBJ2-5, with 7 bases aligning to TRBD1. V lost 4 bases to trimming and J lost 2 bases; unmatched junction nucleotides: 8. The germline V gene has CDR1 SGHRS and CDR2 YFSETQ. The CDR3 is made up of 15 amino acids. CDR3 in DNA: TGCGCCAGCAGCATCGGAACAGGGGAGCAAGAGACCCAGTACTTC. Protein sequence: CASSIGTGEQETQYF.

V usage is TRBV20-1 and J usage is TRBJ2-6; unclear D gene. This CDR3 is 12 amino acids long. Germline CDR1 and CDR2: DFQATT and SNEGSKA (reference sequence). V lost 3 bases and J lost 2, with 2 bases in between. The CDR3 region has the DNA TGCAGTGCTAGGGCTGGGGCCAACGTCCTGACTTTC. It yields the protein CSARAGANVLTF.

The chain joins TRBV5-1 to TRBJ2-5, with TRBD2 matching 11 bases. Trimming removed 7 bases from V and 3 bases from J; junction bases left unmatched: 8. Germline-derived CDR1 and CDR2 are SGHRS and YFSETQ. The length of the CDR3 is 15 residues. The CDR3 loop is CASLGASGRKETQYF. Written as DNA, the CDR3 is TGCGCCAGCTTGGGGGCTAGCGGGAGGAAAGAGACCCAGTACTTC. Supplemented by reference TRBV5-1 and TRBJ2-5, the full variable domain reads KAGVTQTPRYLIKTRGQQVTLSCSPISGHRSVSWYQQTPGQGLQFLFEYFSETQRNKGNFPGRFSGRQFSNSRSEMNVSTLELGDSALYLCASLGASGRKETQYFGPGTRLLVL.

This clonotype has a handful of counts. The chain couples TRBV20-1 to TRBJ2-7; D is undetermined. Between the trimmed V and J ends, which lost 1 base and 4 bases, there was a span of 8 bases. This CDR3 has 12 amino acids. Germline V CDR1 and CDR2: DFQATT, SNEGSKA (reference sequence). For the CDR3, the DNA is TGCAGTGCTAGAGTTGCAGAATACGAGCAGTACTTC. Its translation is CSARVAEYEQYF.

This chain connects TRBV5-1 to TRBJ2-1; D might be TRBD2 (6 bases). V was clipped by 1 base and J by 7 bases, with 24 bases between them. The germline V gene has CDR1 SGHRS and CDR2 YFSETQ. The CDR3 spans 18 residues. The CDR3 reads CASSLFGGMKGLWNEQFF. The CDR3 DNA is TGCGCCAGCAGCTTGTTTGGCGGGATGAAGGGCTTATGGAATGAGCAGTTCTTC.

V usage is TRBV12-3 or TRBV12-4 and J usage is TRBJ2-3; 10 positions agree with TRBD1. The CDR3 length is 16 residues. V lost 5 bases and J lost 5; bases outside the gene matches: 10. CDR3 residues: CASSPRDRGRVDTQYF. For the CDR3, the DNA is TGTGCCAGCAGTCCCCGAGACAGGGGGCGAGTAGATACGCAGTATTTT.

This clonotype appeared a few times. The chain links TRBV12-3 or TRBV12-4 to TRBJ2-1; D may be TRBD1 (5 bases). Between the trimmed V and J ends, which lost 6 bases and 4 bases, there was a span of 16 bases. The CDR3 is made up of 15 amino acids. The CDR3, as DNA: TGTGCCAGCAGCCTGGGGCAGATCGGATACAATGAGCAGTTCTTC. This sequence encodes CASSLGQIGYNEQFF.

The chain couples TRBV5-6 to TRBJ2-7; TRBD2 matches 8 bases. The V gene's germline CDR1 is SGHDT and CDR2 YYEEEE. This CDR3 has 15 residues. The trim removed 1 base at V and 7 bases at J, leaving 10 bases unmatched. The CDR3 DNA reads as TGTGCCAGCAGCTTGTTATTAGCGGGAATCGGGGAGCAGTACTTC. Translating it yields CASSLLLAGIGEQYF.

This clonotype was seen at least ten times. The chain links TRBV12-3 or TRBV12-4 to TRBJ2-1; D is undetermined. CDR3 length equals 13 residues. V shed 1 base and J shed 6 bases, with 7 bases lying between them. The chain's CDR3 is CASSLDHGNEQFF. CDR3 nucleotide sequence: TGTGCCAGCAGTTTAGACCACGGCAATGAGCAGTTCTTC.

The chain is built from TRBV11-2 and TRBJ2-7; TRBD1 agrees at 7 bases. The junction had 15 bases not matched to a gene; V was cut back by 1 base and J by 3 bases. CDR3 length: 18 amino acids. Germline CDR1 is SGHAT and CDR2 is FQNNGV. CDR3 nucleotides: TGTGCCAGCAGCTTAGTAGGACCGCGACAGGGTTCGAACTACGAGCAGTACTTC. As protein: CASSLVGPRQGSNYEQYF.